These T cell receptor beta chains were read from a single sample in a study of T cell repertoires in cytomegalovirus infection. TCRdb used MiXCR to reprocess the reads, holding one entry per CDR3 protein. Of fewer than 550,000 distinct CDR3 sequences listed, 15% to 20% were seen once; the top ten hold 20% to 30%. Sequencing input: CD8+ T cells from PBMCs. The source of these receptors is a human donor in good health (CMV status not recorded). Some clones in this sample may be carry-over from other donors' samples. Both conserved end residues are trimmed from each CDR3. The order of the fields is V gene, J gene, CDR3 protein.

V gene: TRBV29-1; J gene: TRBJ1-1; CDR3 protein: SVGQGRGEAF
V gene: TRBV11-2; J gene: TRBJ1-3; CDR3 protein: ASSPWTAAASGNTIY
V gene: TRBV19; J gene: TRBJ2-7; CDR3 protein: ASSIDPGRYEQY
V gene: TRBV7-2; J gene: TRBJ2-2; CDR3 protein: ASSYRTGATGELF
V gene: TRBV27; J gene: TRBJ1-4; CDR3 protein: ASSYGPSKELF
V gene: TRBV5-1; J gene: TRBJ2-2; CDR3 protein: ASSFTSGGQNTGELF
V gene: TRBV15; J gene: TRBJ2-5; CDR3 protein: ATSSVVEGVAETQY
V gene: TRBV6-6; J gene: TRBJ2-3; CDR3 protein: ASSYFRSDTQY
V gene: TRBV7-9; J gene: TRBJ2-1; CDR3 protein: ASSSPADSSYNEQF
V gene: TRBV6-4; J gene: TRBJ2-3; CDR3 protein: ASSEGGTADTQY
V gene: TRBV7-9; J gene: TRBJ2-7; CDR3 protein: AITKRERPYEQY
V gene: TRBV7-9; J gene: TRBJ2-3; CDR3 protein: ASSPYLAGGKDTQY
V gene: TRBV19; J gene: TRBJ2-7; CDR3 protein: ASQPGLAATEQY
V gene: TRBV12-3/TRBV12-4; J gene: TRBJ2-3; CDR3 protein: ASSLTGPSTDTQY
V gene: TRBV5-1; J gene: TRBJ2-5; CDR3 protein: ASSLAGPQETQY
V gene: TRBV7-8; J gene: TRBJ1-4; CDR3 protein: ASSLAQGFATNEILF
V gene: TRBV19; J gene: TRBJ1-5; CDR3 protein: ASSIAEGYRNQPQH
V gene: TRBV4-1; J gene: TRBJ1-6; CDR3 protein: ASSQDLPESSYNSPLH
V gene: TRBV12-3/TRBV12-4; J gene: TRBJ2-5; CDR3 protein: ASSFIIEGETQY
V gene: TRBV11-2; J gene: TRBJ2-7; CDR3 protein: ASSSSDIVSYEQY
V gene: TRBV10-1; J gene: TRBJ2-1; CDR3 protein: ASTSGTGIYNEQF
V gene: TRBV28; J gene: TRBJ2-7; CDR3 protein: ASSWKTGREQY
V gene: TRBV6-6; J gene: TRBJ2-2; CDR3 protein: AAQENTGELF
V gene: TRBV7-9; J gene: TRBJ2-7; CDR3 protein: ASSGRQGSEEQY
V gene: TRBV30; J gene: TRBJ2-7; CDR3 protein: AWSLQAGNEQY
V gene: TRBV7-8; J gene: TRBJ2-6; CDR3 protein: ASSLVTYPGSGANVLT
V gene: TRBV7-9; J gene: TRBJ2-2; CDR3 protein: ASSLRDTHTPSGGELF
V gene: TRBV7-3; J gene: TRBJ2-3; CDR3 protein: ASSLAGQGLSDTQY
V gene: TRBV5-5; J gene: TRBJ1-2; CDR3 protein: ASTPGVVEYGYT
V gene: TRBV7-9; J gene: TRBJ1-2; CDR3 protein: ASGGAPLRGYT
V gene: TRBV5-4; J gene: TRBJ2-4; CDR3 protein: ASSTDRGWAKNIQY
V gene: TRBV27; J gene: TRBJ1-2; CDR3 protein: ASAGLPWGGYT
V gene: TRBV12-3/TRBV12-4; J gene: TRBJ2-5; CDR3 protein: ASSTTSGAFEETQY